Listed here are 21 T cell receptor beta chains from one sample, sequenced in a study of blood T cell repertoires in COVID-19 (dated by TCRdb to 2020 to 2022). The library was prepared using the immunoSEQ multiplex PCR assay. In TCRdb, the immuneACCESS table is reduced to in-frame sequences with V and J assigned. These tables do not hold every clone; where another copy was compared, an unresolved V gene accounts for under half, and the others remain unexplained. The sample table shows more than 400,000 clones, and 90% are seen once. The leading ten clones occupy about 0.63% of the sample. Specimen: PBMCs or T cells enriched from blood (not recorded which). Receptors originate from a man younger than 30 who had recovered from COVID-19.

The V and J genes are TRBV5-5 and TRBJ1-2; the D gene is possibly TRBD1 (5 bases). Trimming left V 0 bases short and J 4 bases short, with 16 bases between. The CDR3 runs 16 residues. Germline CDR1 is SGHKS and CDR2 is YYEKEE (reference sequence). CDR3 sequence (DNA): TGTGCCAGCAGCTTGGTCGGGGGAGTTCCCCTCTATGGCTACACCTTC. Its translation: CASSLVGGVPLYGYTF.

As for this clone: In the same sample, other DNA sequences code for this CDR3. The CDR3 region is CASSLGGGNTEAFF. In DNA form, the CDR3 reads TGTGCCAGCAGCCTAGGGGGTGGGAACACTGAAGCTTTCTTT. This rearrangement joins TRBV7-3 to TRBJ1-1; a weak D match, TRBD1 (6 bases). Germline-derived CDR1 and CDR2 are SGHTA and FQGTGA. V lost 5 bases and J 1 base, leaving 11 bases between the germline ends. The CDR3 is made up of 14 amino acids.

The rearrangement joins TRBV7-6 to TRBJ1-4, with a tentative D call TRBD1 (6 bases). This CDR3 is 18 amino acids long. The germline V gene encodes CDR1 SGHVS and CDR2 FNYEAQ. V lost 3 bases and J 1 base, leaving 18 bases between the germline ends. CDR3 nucleotides: TGTGCCAGCAGCTTTCACGTCCAACAGGGTGGAACTAATGAAAAACTGTTTTTT. Amino acids: CASSFHVQQGGTNEKLFF. The whole variable domain, remainder taken from reference TRBV7-6 and TRBJ1-4, is GAGVSQSPRYKVTKRGQDVALRCDPISGHVSLYWYRQALGQGPEFLTYFNYEAQQDKSGLPNDRFSAERPEGSISTLTIQRTEQRDSAMYRCASSFHVQQGGTNEKLFFGSGTQLSVL.

The rearrangement joins TRBV28 to TRBJ1-1; D unclear. Germline CDR1 reads MDHEN; CDR2 reads SYDVKM. This CDR3 contains 15 residues. With 3 bases removed from V and 0 bases from J, the gap between germline ends came to 11 bases. The CDR3 reads CASSLEDAVNTEAFF. The CDR3 DNA sequence: TGTGCCAGCAGTTTGGAGGATGCTGTGAACACTGAAGCTTTCTTT.

The rearrangement links TRBV19 to TRBJ1-1, with 11 bases fitting TRBD1. Germline CDR1 LNHDA, CDR2 SQIVND (reference sequence). V lost 10 bases and J lost 4; bases outside the gene matches: 5. This CDR3 spans 13 amino acids. The DNA of the CDR3 is TGTGCCACCTCGGACAGGGGGCCCACTGAAGCTTTCTTT. It translates to CATSDRGPTEAFF.

The J gene is TRBJ2-1, the V gene TRBV4-2; 9 positions match TRBD2. The CDR3 runs to 14 residues. V was pared by 1 base and J by 15 bases, with 10 bases of the junction left unmatched. CDR1 and CDR2 (germline): LGHNA, YNFKEQ. CDR3 bases: TGTGCCAGCAGCCAAGGGGGTAGCGGGAGAGGATGGTTCTTC. Translation gives CASSQGGSGRGWFF.

This clone has a single count. The chain is built from TRBV4-1 and TRBJ1-6; D remains unclear. Per the germline V gene, CDR1 is MGHRA and CDR2 is YSYEKL. CDR3 length: 13 residues. The V and J ends lost 3 bases and 5 bases respectively, with 5 bases between them. CDR3 bases: TGCGCCAGCAGCCAGAACAATAATTCACCCCTCCACTTT. Its translation is CASSQNNNSPLHF.

This clone was observed a handful of times. V is TRBV29-1 and J is TRBJ2-3; D not resolved. The ends were cut back, 7 bases at V and 2 bases at J, with 4 bases in the middle. The length of the CDR3 is 10 residues. Germline V lookup: CDR1 SQVTM, CDR2 ANQGSEA. CDR3: CSAYTDTQYF. The CDR3 DNA is TGCAGCGCCTACACAGATACGCAGTATTTT.

The CDR3 nucleotides read TGTGCCAGCAGTTTAGTACAGGGCAGTAAGGAAGCTTTCTTT. As protein: CASSLVQGSKEAFF. The V gene is TRBV28, the J gene TRBJ1-1; tentative D call: TRBD1 (6 bases). The CDR3 is 14 amino acids. Per the germline V gene, CDR1 is MDHEN and CDR2 is SYDVKM. The V gene lost 2 bases and the J gene lost 8 bases, with 15 bases spanning the gap.

The genes are TRBV10-1 and TRBJ2-7, with D hard to call. The V gene's germline CDR1 is WNHNN and CDR2 SYGVQD (reference sequence). Between the trimmed V and J ends, which lost 0 bases and 6 bases, there was a span of 6 bases. The CDR3 length is 12 residues. The CDR3 sequence is CASSESISEQYF. The CDR3 coding sequence is TGCGCCAGCAGTGAGTCGATCAGCGAGCAGTACTTC.

This clone showed up just a few times. The chain couples TRBV10-1 to TRBJ2-3; 10 bases map to TRBD1. Germline lookup yields CDR1 WNHNN and CDR2 SYGVQD (reference sequence). Unmatched junction bases numbered 5, after V lost 3 bases and J lost 2 bases. The CDR3 contains 16 residues. DNA of the CDR3: TGCGCCAGCAGTGATTGGGGGACAGGGGCCACAGATACGCAGTATTTT. This sequence encodes CASSDWGTGATDTQYF.

V usage is TRBV3-1 (or the pseudogene TRBV3-2) and J usage is TRBJ1-1; 9 bases fit TRBD1. CDR1 is LGHDT and CDR2 is YNNKEL in the germline V gene (reference sequence). V shed 4 bases and J 3 bases; nucleotides not matched to a gene: 6. The CDR3 runs to 15 residues. CDR3 sequence: CASSLWDRAHTEAFF. The CDR3 region has the DNA TGTGCCAGCAGCCTTTGGGACAGGGCGCACACTGAAGCTTTCTTT.

The J gene is TRBJ2-5, the V gene TRBV11-2; 9 nucleotides align to TRBD2. V lost 5 bases and J lost 7; bases outside the gene matches: 11. The CDR3 length is 15 residues. CDR1 is SGHAT, CDR2 FQNNGV, per germline. In DNA form, the CDR3 reads TGTGCCAGCAGCCTTAGCGGGGGCCGCAGCGGGACCCAGTACTTC. Translating it yields CASSLSGGRSGTQYF. Together with reference TRBV11-2 and TRBJ2-5, the CDR3 gives the full variable domain: EAGVAQSPRYKIIEKRQSVAFWCNPISGHATLYWYQQILGQGPKLLIQFQNNGVVDDSQLPKDRFSAERLKGVDSTLKIQPAKLEDSAVYLCASSLSGGRSGTQYFGPGTRLLVL.

The chain uses TRBV14 and TRBJ1-1; maybe TRBD1 (5 bases). V was pared by 3 bases and J by 6 bases, with 11 bases between. Germline assignment: CDR1 SGHDN and CDR2 FVKESK. This CDR3 spans 13 amino acids. The CDR3 bases are TGTGCCAGCAGCCACAGGGAAAGCGCTGAAGCTTTCTTT. The encoded protein is CASSHRESAEAFF.

The rearrangement links TRBV19 to TRBJ2-7; 7 nucleotides align to TRBD1. J lost 5 bases, V lost 4 bases, and 5 bases had no gene match. Per the germline V gene, CDR1 is LNHDA and CDR2 is SQIVND (reference sequence). The CDR3 is 13 amino acids. The CDR3 here is CASSRVDRDEQYF. The DNA of the CDR3 is TGTGCCAGTAGTAGGGTAGACAGGGACGAGCAGTACTTC.

The CDR3 bases are TGTGCCTGGAGTCCCCATTTAGGGGTGACCATATATTTT. Its protein is CAWSPHLGVTIYF. The chain uses TRBV30 and TRBJ1-3, with D perhaps matching TRBD1 (5 bases). This CDR3 contains 13 residues. Germline values: CDR1 GTSNPN, CDR2 SVGIG (reference sequence). V was shortened by 2 bases and J by 10 bases, with 15 bases between the two germline ends.

This clone was counted once. The V call is TRBV5-4, the J call TRBJ1-2; 8 bases are a match to TRBD1. Germline V lookup: CDR1 SGHNT, CDR2 YYREEE (reference sequence). V lost 1 base to trimming and J lost 4 bases; unmatched junction nucleotides: 6. The CDR3 is 15 residues long. CDR3 in DNA: TGTGCCAGCAGCTTGAACAGGGGGAACGGCTATGGCTACACCTTC. Translation: CASSLNRGNGYGYTF.

This clone was observed a handful of times. This chain links TRBV25-1 with TRBJ2-5; 8 nucleotides match TRBD2. The CDR3 sequence is 14 residues long. Germline CDR1 reads MGHDK; CDR2 reads SYGVNS. V gave up 1 base and J gave up 4 bases; unmatched junction bases: 2. DNA for the CDR3: TGTGCCAGCAGTGAATGGCTAGCGGGAGAGACCCAGTACTTC. It encodes CASSEWLAGETQYF.

The rearrangement joins TRBV2 to TRBJ2-4, with a possible D match to TRBD2 (6 bases). The CDR3 is 17 residues long. V lost 3 bases and J 4 bases, leaving 19 bases between the germline ends. The germline gives CDR1 SNHLY, CDR2 FYNNEI. Here the CDR3 reads CASSDGGEEGAKNIQYF. The CDR3 region has the DNA TGTGCCAGCAGTGATGGAGGAGAGGAGGGAGCGAAAAACATTCAGTACTTC.

This chain joins TRBV27 and TRBJ1-2, with 8 bases fitting TRBD1. V dropped 5 bases and J dropped 5; count of bases not matched to a gene: 7. Germline V gene data show CDR1 as MNHEY and CDR2 as SMNVEV (reference sequence). This CDR3 is 14 amino acids long. The CDR3 bases are TGTGCCAGCAGTGGACAGGGTTCGGTATATGGCTACACCTTC. It encodes CASSGQGSVYGYTF.

V and J are TRBV6-1 and TRBJ1-1; D is uncertain. With 2 bases removed from V and 1 base from J, the gap between germline ends came to 5 bases. The CDR3 is 13 residues long. Germline V lookup: CDR1 MNHNS, CDR2 SASEGT. CDR3 bases: TGTGCCAGCAGTGAACGGGGGAACACTGAAGCTTTCTTT. Its protein product is CASSERGNTEAFF.